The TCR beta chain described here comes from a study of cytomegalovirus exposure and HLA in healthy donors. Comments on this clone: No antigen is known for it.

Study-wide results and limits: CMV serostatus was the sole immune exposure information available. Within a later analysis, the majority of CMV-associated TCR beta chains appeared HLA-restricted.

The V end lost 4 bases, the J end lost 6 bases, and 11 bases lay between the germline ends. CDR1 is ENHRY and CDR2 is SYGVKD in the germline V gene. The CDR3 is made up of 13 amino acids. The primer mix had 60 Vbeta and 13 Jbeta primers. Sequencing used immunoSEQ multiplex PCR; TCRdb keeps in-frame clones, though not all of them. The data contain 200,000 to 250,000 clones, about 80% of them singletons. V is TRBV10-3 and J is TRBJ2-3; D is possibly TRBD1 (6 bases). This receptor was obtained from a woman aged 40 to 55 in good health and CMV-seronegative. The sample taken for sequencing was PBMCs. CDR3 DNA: TGTGCCATCAGTGGGACAGCCTCGGATACGCAGTATTTT. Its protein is CAISGTASDTQYF.